This TCR beta chain originates from a study of blood T cell repertoires in COVID-19 (TCRdb year 2020). About the full investigation: Collaborator samples came from the United States, Italy and Spain and covered acute and convalescent phases of COVID-19. HLA class I and class II types, where available, came from metadata supplied by the sample provider rather than from assay-based typing. Nearly every sample came with metadata listing a de-identified subject ID, COVID-19 status, age in years and sex. The material from the prospective study consisted of cDNA or gDNA derived from T cells, B-cell-depleted T cells, or PBMCs. The samples were drawn from two sources: the first 160 participants of the ongoing ImmuneRACE study, and 1,254 subjects contributed by 6 global collaborators. Deeply sampled blood TCRbeta repertoires from subjects exposed to, actively infected with, or recovered from COVID-19 were included in the dataset. The repertoires were made available in a free public database intended to serve as a resource for research on the immune response to SARS-CoV-2.

On this clone itself: The antigen it recognizes is unknown. No base-level quality is on record; no much larger clone is a single base apart.

V lost 0 bases and J lost 4 bases, and the count of bases not matched to a germline gene is 5. As encoded in the germline V gene, CDR1 is MGHDK while CDR2 is SYGVNS. The CDR3, cysteine through phenylalanine, is 16 amino acids long. Only the CDR3 portion is preserved as DNA: 48 bases, with reading frame beginning at the first base. Results and caveats for the whole study, not just this receptor: The quantity of clinical and demographic metadata differed by source and by participant and was supplied without curation.

The immunoSEQ Assay, a bias-controlled multiplex PCR, was used to amplify TCRbeta CDR3 regions from genomic DNA. On the study's bioinformatics: The number of nucleated cells in each sample was estimated by amplification of reference gene primers within the assay. To quantify the absolute abundance of each unique TCRbeta CDR3 rearrangement, sequence reads were collapsed and filtered. For each sample, productive Simpson clonality was calculated as the square root of Simpson's diversity index over productive rearrangements. As stored in TCRdb, this immuneACCESS dataset retains in-frame rearrangements with V and J assigned. A fraction of the clones does not appear; measured against another copy, unresolved V genes explain less than half of the discrepancy, and the remainder lacks a known reason. The V and J calls and clone size come from that table; D and trimming were worked out from the DNA. This sample gives a few hundred thousand clones in total; around 90% of them show up just once. The ten largest clones add up to less than 8.5% of the sample.

Each collaborating institution followed its own protocols to collect whole blood in K2EDTA tubes. For TCRbeta analysis, collaborator samples were shipped as frozen whole blood, as isolated PBMCs, or as DNA extracted from either sample type. The V and J genes are TRBV25-1 and TRBJ2-2; TRBD1 aligns with 7 central bases. This clonotype was sampled from a woman between 65 and 79 years old with active or convalescent COVID-19. What was sequenced was peripheral blood. The nucleotides are TGTGCCAGCAGTGAATATTTGACAGGGACCACCGGGGAGCTGTTTTTT. This sequence encodes CASSEYLTGTTGELFF.